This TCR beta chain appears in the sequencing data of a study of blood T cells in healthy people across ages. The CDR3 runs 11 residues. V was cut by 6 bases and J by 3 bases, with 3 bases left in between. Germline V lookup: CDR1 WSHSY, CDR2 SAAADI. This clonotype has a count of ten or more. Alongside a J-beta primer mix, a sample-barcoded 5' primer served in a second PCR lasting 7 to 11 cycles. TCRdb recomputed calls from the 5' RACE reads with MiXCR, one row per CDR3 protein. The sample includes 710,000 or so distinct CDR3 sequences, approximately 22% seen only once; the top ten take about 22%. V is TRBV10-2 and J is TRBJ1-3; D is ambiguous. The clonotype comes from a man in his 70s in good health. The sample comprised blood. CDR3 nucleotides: TGCGCCAGCAGGAATGGAAACACCATATATTTT. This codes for CASRNGNTIYF.